The 27 T cell receptor beta chains reported below all come from one sample, sequenced in a study of blood T cell repertoires in COVID-19. TCRdb keeps only in-frame clones here, not all; method: immunoSEQ multiplex PCR. The sample has fewer than 100,000 clones; 80% to 85% are singletons. Sequenced: peripheral blood. The receptors originated from a human donor in a cohort sampled during active COVID-19.

This clone was observed a few times. This sequence joins TRBV4-1 and TRBJ1-2; TRBD1 agrees at 8 bases. From germline, CDR1 is MGHRA and CDR2 YSYEKL. The CDR3 length is 19 residues. After removal of 2 bases from V and 2 bases from J, the junction contained 16 bases not matched to a gene. CDR3 DNA: TGCGCCAGCAGCCAATCCCACGGCTACCGACAGGGGTGGAACTATGGCTACACCTTC. It is translated as CASSQSHGYRQGWNYGYTF.

DNA for the CDR3: TGTGCCAGCAGCCTACGGACAGGCAGGTCCTACAATGAGCAGTTCTTC. Its translation: CASSLRTGRSYNEQFF. This rearrangement joins TRBV5-4 to TRBJ2-1, with 7 bases fitting TRBD1. J was trimmed by 1 base and V by 4 bases; bases with no gene match: 8. The CDR3 extends over 16 amino acids. From germline, CDR1 is SGHNT and CDR2 YYREEE (reference sequence).

The chain has TRBV19 and TRBJ2-7; tentative D call: TRBD1 (6 bases). The V gene's germline CDR1 is LNHDA and CDR2 SQIVND (reference sequence). The CDR3 is 13 amino acids. Trimming removed 8 bases at V and 4 bases at J, with 15 bases between. CDR3 protein: CASSVTGTYEQYF. The CDR3 coding sequence is TGTGCCAGTTCGGTGACGGGGACATACGAGCAGTACTTC.

V and J are TRBV19 and TRBJ2-5, with D perhaps matching TRBD2 (6 bases). CDR3 size: 12 residues. The V gene's germline CDR1 is LNHDA and CDR2 SQIVND (reference sequence). Trimming shortened V by 3 bases and J by 5 bases, and 7 bases separated the two germline ends. The CDR3 nucleotides read TGTGCCAGTAGTATGGGGAGGGAGACCCAGTACTTC. The encoded protein is CASSMGRETQYF.

V gene TRBV6-5 combines with J gene TRBJ1-2; the D gene is possibly TRBD1 (6 bases). The CDR3 length is 13 residues. Trimming left V 7 bases short and J 4 bases short, with 13 bases between. Germline assignment: CDR1 MNHEY and CDR2 SVGAGI. CDR3 coding DNA: TGTGCCAGCACGAGGGGGGGCGGCTATGGCTACACCTTC. It yields the protein CASTRGGGYGYTF.

The chain recombines TRBV2 with TRBJ2-5, with D tentatively TRBD2 (6 bases). The CDR3 spans 14 residues. Looked up from germline, CDR1 is SNHLY and CDR2 is FYNNEI. Trimming shortened V by 7 bases and J by 4 bases, and 16 bases separated the two germline ends. The CDR3 bases are TGTGCCAGCATGGAGACTAGGAGAGGAGAGACCCAGTACTTC. The encoded protein is CASMETRRGETQYF.

The chain joins TRBV19 to TRBJ2-1, with D perhaps TRBD2 (6 bases). CDR1 and CDR2 (germline): LNHDA, SQIVND (reference sequence). CDR3 length: 15 residues. V was pared by 6 bases and J by 1 base, with 13 bases between. The CDR3 loop is CASRSGVGSYNEQFF. The CDR3 DNA reads TGTGCCAGTAGGTCGGGGGTGGGATCCTACAATGAGCAGTTCTTC.

The chain couples TRBV6-5 to TRBJ1-2, with 7 bases that match TRBD1. The CDR3 runs to 13 residues. Germline-derived CDR1 and CDR2 are MNHEY and SVGAGI. Trimming removed 10 bases from V and 8 bases from J; junction bases left unmatched: 13. Here the CDR3 DNA reads TGTGCCAACCTGACAGGGCATAGAAACGGCTACACCTTC. This gives the protein CANLTGHRNGYTF.

This clone occurred once. The J gene is TRBJ1-1, the V gene TRBV18, with D tentatively TRBD1 (6 bases). The CDR3 is 16 residues long. Germline CDR1 and CDR2: KGHSH and LQKENI. Between the trimmed V and J ends, which lost 2 bases and 6 bases, there was a span of 19 bases. The CDR3 reads CASSPNTGGARAEAFF. CDR3 nucleotides: TGTGCCAGCTCACCAAATACGGGGGGCGCCCGTGCTGAAGCTTTCTTT.

The CDR3 sequence: CASSMDRDSPLHF. DNA of the CDR3: TGTGCCAGCAGCATGGACAGGGACTCACCCCTCCACTTT. V gene TRBV12-3 or TRBV12-4 combines with J gene TRBJ1-6, with 8 nucleotides matching TRBD1. The length of the CDR3 is 13 residues. V lost 6 bases, J lost 10 bases, and 5 bases stayed unmatched.

This clone was recorded once. The chain couples TRBV6-6 to TRBJ2-5; 8 bases agree with TRBD2. V gave up 7 bases and J gave up 5 bases; unmatched junction bases: 6. The germline V gene encodes CDR1 MNHNY and CDR2 SVGAGI (reference sequence). The CDR3 is made up of 13 amino acids. CDR3 nucleotides: TGTGCCAGCACCCCCCCGGGGGGGGAGACCCAGTACTTC. It is translated as CASTPPGGETQYF.

V usage is TRBV28 and J usage is TRBJ2-3; D unclear. The CDR3 has 12 amino acids. V shed 5 bases and J shed 1 base, with 4 bases lying between them. The germline V gene encodes CDR1 MDHEN and CDR2 SYDVKM. The CDR3 region has the DNA TGTGCCAGCAGTACGGGCACAGATACGCAGTATTTT. Its translation is CASSTGTDTQYF.

The chain carries TRBV7-3 and TRBJ2-2, with D maybe TRBD2 (5 bases). The CDR3 contains 15 residues. The germline V and J ends were trimmed by 1 base and 4 bases, with 10 bases remaining between them. The V gene's germline CDR1 is SGHTA and CDR2 FQGTGA. The CDR3 sequence: CASSLSRGATGELFF. The CDR3 nucleotides are TGTGCCAGCAGCTTAAGCCGGGGAGCCACCGGGGAGCTGTTTTTT.

The table lists this clone with a count of one. J is TRBJ2-7 and V is TRBV18; possible D gene TRBD2, 5 bases. CDR1 KGHSH and CDR2 LQKENI come from the germline V gene. This CDR3 is built from 15 residues. V gave up 0 bases and J gave up 3 bases, with 12 bases separating them. As DNA, the CDR3 is TGTGCCAGCTCACCACCGTCGGGGATTAACTACGAGCAGTACTTC. It specifies CASSPPSGINYEQYF.

This clone was counted a single time. The chain links TRBV24-1 to TRBJ2-5; D is uncertain. Trimming took off 5 bases at V and 5 bases at J, with 8 bases between the two ends. CDR3 size: 12 residues. The germline CDR1 and CDR2 sequences are KGHDR and SFDVKD. The CDR3 protein is CATSANGETQYF. CDR3 nucleotide sequence: TGTGCCACCAGTGCCAACGGGGAGACCCAGTACTTC.

The chain has TRBV3-1 (or the pseudogene TRBV3-2) and TRBJ2-1; 12 bases match TRBD2. Germline V gene data show CDR1 as LGHDT and CDR2 as YNNKEL (reference sequence). V gave up 1 base and J gave up 6 bases; unmatched junction bases: 10. CDR3 length: 18 amino acids. CDR3 amino acids: CASSQVTSGGPNLNEQFF. The CDR3 DNA sequence: TGTGCCAGCAGCCAAGTGACTAGCGGGGGCCCAAACCTCAATGAGCAGTTCTTC.

The rearrangement joins TRBV11-1 to TRBJ2-1, with D possibly matching TRBD2 (6 bases). V lost 1 base and J lost 4, with 14 bases in between. CDR3 length: 16 residues. Germline CDR1 reads SGHAT; CDR2 reads FQDESV (reference sequence). The CDR3 nucleotides read TGTGCCAGCAGCTTAGAGTATTCTAGCGAGTACAATGAGCAGTTCTTC. Its protein product is CASSLEYSSEYNEQFF.

The chain joins TRBV5-1 to TRBJ2-7, with 9 bases that match TRBD1. V shed 1 base, J shed 4 bases, and the junction held 9 bases outside the gene matches. Per the germline V gene, CDR1 is SGHRS and CDR2 is YFSETQ. The CDR3 runs to 16 residues. The CDR3 here is CASSLWGTGKRYEQYF. DNA for the CDR3: TGCGCCAGCAGCTTGTGGGGGACAGGGAAGAGGTACGAGCAGTACTTC.

This clone showed up just a few times. V gene TRBV30 combines with J gene TRBJ1-2; D may be TRBD1 (5 bases). Trimming left V 4 bases short and J 3 bases short, with 9 bases between. The CDR3 is 12 residues long. Germline V gene lookup returns CDR1 GTSNPN and CDR2 SVGIG (reference sequence). CDR3 amino acids: CAWNQGDYGYTF. CDR3 nucleotide sequence: TGTGCCTGGAACCAGGGTGACTATGGCTACACCTTC.

CDR3 bases: TGTGCCAGTAGTATCGCGGGGGTCCCAGAAGAGACCCAGTACTTC. As protein: CASSIAGVPEETQYF. This chain joins TRBV19 and TRBJ2-5; 7 bases agree with TRBD2. The CDR3 is made up of 15 amino acids. V shed 3 bases and J 3 bases; nucleotides not matched to a gene: 7. Per germline, CDR1 LNHDA and CDR2 SQIVND (reference sequence).

CDR3 coding DNA: TGTGCCAGCAGCTGGGACACCGCTAACTATGGCTACACCTTC. As protein: CASSWDTANYGYTF. The chain combines TRBV6-5 with TRBJ1-2; D perhaps matches TRBD1 (6 bases). The CDR3 is made up of 14 amino acids. Germline V gene lookup returns CDR1 MNHEY and CDR2 SVGAGI. V dropped 6 bases and J dropped 0 bases, with 11 bases sitting between them.

The V call is TRBV2, the J call TRBJ1-1, with unresolved D. Trimming took 3 bases from V and 3 from J, leaving 11 bases between them. Per germline, CDR1 SNHLY and CDR2 FYNNEI. This CDR3 comprises 14 residues. CDR3 amino acids: CASSEAVPYTEAFF. The CDR3 DNA reads TGTGCCAGCAGTGAGGCGGTTCCGTACACTGAAGCTTTCTTT.

The chain uses TRBV6-4 and TRBJ1-5; maybe TRBD1 (6 bases). Germline CDR1 reads MRHNA; CDR2 reads SNTAGT. V was clipped by 4 bases and J by 9 bases, with 22 bases between them. This CDR3 spans 16 amino acids. The DNA of the CDR3 is TGTGCCAGCAGTGGAAAGGTGCAGGGGCCGCGAAGGCCCCAGCATTTT. The encoded protein is CASSGKVQGPRRPQHF.

CDR3 sequence: CASSQDQGGTQYF. The CDR3 DNA follows: TGTGCCAGCAGCCAAGACCAGGGGGGTACGCAGTATTTT. The genes are TRBV3-1 (or the pseudogene TRBV3-2) and TRBJ2-3; perhaps TRBD1 as D (7 bases). The CDR3 length is 13 residues. The V end was cut by 0 bases, the J end by 8 bases, with 9 bases between. Germline V CDR1 and CDR2: LGHDT, YNNKEL (reference sequence).

V and J are TRBV4-1 and TRBJ2-7; 7 bases map to TRBD1. V gave up 4 bases and J gave up 6 bases; unmatched junction bases: 9. Germline V gene data show CDR1 as MGHRA and CDR2 as YSYEKL. CDR3 length equals 14 residues. The CDR3 reads CASSPLQGSGEQYF. The CDR3 DNA reads as TGCGCCAGCAGCCCCTTACAGGGGAGCGGCGAGCAGTACTTC.

This clone has just a few counts. The CDR3 loop reads CSASRFASGVGDTQYF. CDR3 bases: TGCAGTGCTAGTCGATTTGCTAGCGGGGTGGGAGATACGCAGTATTTT. The chain joins TRBV20-1 to TRBJ2-3; 9 bases line up with TRBD2. V was clipped by 3 bases and J by 5 bases; unmatched bases: 12. This CDR3 is 16 amino acids long. Per the germline V gene, CDR1 is DFQATT and CDR2 is SNEGSKA (reference sequence).

This clone was picked up one time. V gene TRBV29-1 combines with J gene TRBJ2-5; 7 bases are a match to TRBD1. The germline CDR1 and CDR2 sequences are SQVTM and ANQGSEA. The length of the CDR3 is 14 residues. Trimming took 3 bases from V and 4 from J; bases not matched to a gene: 8. CDR3 in amino acids: CSVDGQGVSETQYF. CDR3 nucleotides: TGCAGCGTTGATGGGCAGGGGGTTTCAGAGACCCAGTACTTC.